A single sample gave rise to the 17 T cell receptor beta chains below, sequenced in a study of vaccination effects on CD4 cells after COVID-19. No antigen has been identified for these receptors. Isolating CD4+ T cells followed about 10 days of culture. The data were produced by immunoSEQ multiplex PCR, yet TCRdb's version contains in-frame clones alone and is incomplete. The sample consists of 70,000 or so clones, about 74% of them appearing once. The sequencing used CD4+ T cells from PBMCs cultured without peptide, collected before COVID-19 vaccination. The receptors were sampled from a human donor who received a COVID-19 vaccine.

The chain combines TRBV30 with TRBJ2-5; possible D gene TRBD2, 7 bases. The CDR3 is 12 residues long. Trimming took off 7 bases at V and 9 bases at J, with 18 bases between the two ends. Germline V gives CDR1 GTSNPN, CDR2 SVGIG (reference sequence). The CDR3 sequence: CASRGALGAQYF. The CDR3 bases are TGTGCCTCTCGGGGGGCCCTTGGGGCCCAGTACTTC.

Only a few counts were recorded for this clone. V usage is TRBV30 and J usage is TRBJ2-3, with D unclear. Germline lookup yields CDR1 GTSNPN and CDR2 SVGIG (reference sequence). CDR3 length: 12 residues. Trimming left V 2 bases short and J 0 bases short, with 3 bases between. CDR3 in amino acids: CAWSYSTDTQYF. DNA for the CDR3: TGTGCCTGGAGTTACAGCACAGATACGCAGTATTTT.

J is TRBJ2-3 and V is TRBV5-4, with D perhaps assigned TRBD1 or TRBD2 (5 bases each). Trimming left V 2 bases short and J 3 bases short, with 19 bases between. This CDR3 is built from 17 residues. The germline V gene has CDR1 SGHNT and CDR2 YYREEE (reference sequence). The CDR3 DNA follows: TGTGCCAGCAGCTTAGGTCTCGGGACCCGAGGGACAGATACGCAGTATTTT. Residues: CASSLGLGTRGTDTQYF.

The chain employs TRBV7-3 and TRBJ2-2; D is uncertain. This CDR3 region has 12 residues. Germline CDR1 reads SGHTA; CDR2 reads FQGTGA. Trimming took off 5 bases at V and 6 bases at J, with 7 bases between the two ends. CDR3 sequence: CASSPSPGELFF. The CDR3 DNA reads TGTGCCAGCAGCCCAAGCCCCGGGGAGCTGTTTTTT.

This clone has just a few counts. V is TRBV6-2 or TRBV6-3 and J is TRBJ1-6; D might be TRBD1 (5 bases). The CDR3 is made up of 13 amino acids. V lost 2 bases, J lost 10 bases, and 9 bases lay in between. Germline CDR1 reads MNHEY; CDR2 reads SVGEGT. The CDR3 sequence is CASSYGTGSPLHF. The CDR3 DNA follows: TGTGCCAGCAGTTACGGGACCGGGTCACCCCTCCACTTT.

The chain couples TRBV5-4 to TRBJ1-2, with D maybe TRBD1 (5 bases). From germline, CDR1 is SGHNT and CDR2 YYREEE (reference sequence). V was cut by 4 bases and J by 4 bases, with 26 bases left in between. The CDR3 contains 18 residues. Here the CDR3 reads CASSPDGEGPFGGYGYTF. The CDR3 DNA follows: TGTGCCAGCAGCCCGGATGGTGAGGGTCCCTTTGGGGGCTATGGCTACACCTTC.

This chain uses TRBV5-1 with TRBJ2-2; 7 bases align to TRBD2. The CDR3 sequence is 15 residues long. The V gene's germline CDR1 is SGHRS and CDR2 YFSETQ. V trimming: 0 bases; J trimming: 6 bases; junction bases outside the gene matches: 5. CDR3 DNA sequence: TGCGCCAGCAGCTTGGAGGTGCGGGGGTCCGGGGAGCTGTTTTTT. It translates to CASSLEVRGSGELFF.

This clone was counted between two and nine times. The J gene is TRBJ1-2, the V gene TRBV9; a weak D match, TRBD1 (6 bases). V lost 3 bases and J 6 bases, leaving 18 bases between the germline ends. The CDR3 spans 15 residues. Germline V lookup: CDR1 SGDLS, CDR2 YYNGEE. Here the CDR3 DNA reads TGTGCCAGCAGCGGGGGAAAGACAGGATTTAATGGCTACACCTTC. Translation: CASSGGKTGFNGYTF.

The V gene is TRBV5-4, the J gene TRBJ2-3; TRBD1 might be the D (6 bases). Per the germline V gene, CDR1 is SGHNT and CDR2 is YYREEE (reference sequence). Trimming took off 1 base at V and 3 bases at J, with 9 bases between the two ends. The CDR3 spans 14 residues. The CDR3 sequence: CASSLTGTTDTQYF. The CDR3, as DNA: TGTGCCAGCAGCTTGACAGGGACGACAGATACGCAGTATTTT.

The rearrangement links TRBV11-3 to TRBJ2-3; 9 bases match TRBD2. The CDR3 has 16 amino acids. The V gene end was trimmed by 5 bases and the J gene end by 1 base; junction bases not matched to a gene: 7. In germline, CDR1 is SGHNT, CDR2 YENEEA. The CDR3 loop reads CASSPASGGRTDTQYF. In DNA, the CDR3 is TGTGCCAGCAGCCCCGCGAGCGGGGGGCGCACAGATACGCAGTATTTT. Full variable domain (outside the CDR3, taken from reference TRBV11-3 and TRBJ2-3): EAGVVQSPRYKIIEKKQPVAFWCNPISGHNTLYWYLQNLGQGPELLIRYENEEAVDDSQLPKDRFSAERLKGVDSTLKIQPAELGDSAVYLCASSPASGGRTDTQYFGPGTRLTVL.

The chain couples TRBV19 to TRBJ2-5; D possibly matches TRBD1 or TRBD2 (5 bases each). Trimming left V 6 bases short and J 3 bases short, with 11 bases between. The CDR3 extends over 13 amino acids. Germline V gene sequence: CDR1 LNHDA, CDR2 SQIVND (reference sequence). For the CDR3, the DNA is TGTGCCAGTAGCCCCGGGACGGAAGAGACCCAGTACTTC. Translating it yields CASSPGTEETQYF.

The genes are TRBV5-1 and TRBJ2-1, with D possibly being TRBD2 (5 bases). With 3 bases removed from V and 0 bases from J, the gap between germline ends came to 13 bases. This CDR3 contains 16 residues. The germline gives CDR1 SGHRS, CDR2 YFSETQ. The CDR3 loop is CASSWARRSSYNEQFF. As DNA, the CDR3 is TGCGCCAGCAGCTGGGCCAGGAGGAGCTCCTACAATGAGCAGTTCTTC.

The chain uses TRBV24-1 and TRBJ2-3; 8 nucleotides match TRBD1. From germline, CDR1 is KGHDR and CDR2 SFDVKD. The CDR3 totals 18 residues. V lost 2 bases and J lost 6; bases outside the gene matches: 15. The CDR3 region is CATSDSPGRQGAKDTQYF. CDR3 nucleotides: TGTGCCACCAGTGATTCTCCGGGGAGGCAGGGGGCGAAGGATACGCAGTATTTT.

This clone appeared a few times. The chain joins TRBV25-1 to TRBJ1-4; D uncertain. V shed 2 bases and J shed 4 bases, with 8 bases lying between them. This CDR3 spans 14 amino acids. The germline CDR1 and CDR2 sequences are MGHDK and SYGVNS. CDR3 residues: CASSEHSLNEKLFF. For the CDR3, the DNA is TGTGCCAGCAGTGAACACAGCCTTAATGAAAAACTGTTTTTT.

The chain carries TRBV2 and TRBJ1-1; 11 nucleotides agree with TRBD1. With V trimmed by 9 bases and J by 5 bases, 2 bases remained unmatched. CDR1 is SNHLY and CDR2 is FYNNEI in the germline V gene. The CDR3 sequence is 12 residues long. For the CDR3, the DNA is TGTGCCAGAGGACAGGGGGCGACTGAAGCTTTCTTT. This encodes CARGQGATEAFF.

J is TRBJ2-1 and V is TRBV12-5, with TRBD1 matching over 7 bases. CDR1 and CDR2 from the germline V gene are LGHNT and FRNRAP. V gave up 3 bases and J gave up 10 bases; unmatched junction bases: 6. The CDR3 loop spans 13 amino acids. This CDR3 reads CASGLLPGQEQFF. The DNA of the CDR3 is TGTGCTAGTGGTTTACTCCCGGGACAGGAGCAGTTCTTC.

The chain joins TRBV6-5 to TRBJ1-2, with D unclear. The V end lost 6 bases, the J end lost 4 bases, and 12 bases lay between the germline ends. Germline loops: CDR1 MNHEY, CDR2 SVGAGI. This CDR3 region has 13 residues. Here the CDR3 DNA reads TGTGCCAGCAGCAACGCAGGTCCCTATGGCTACACCTTC. This sequence encodes CASSNAGPYGYTF.